One TCR beta chain is described in this entry. The sample belongs to a study of control samples from healthy donors and cancer patients. This CDR3 contains 13 residues. Per the germline V gene, CDR1 is LGHDT and CDR2 is YNNKEL (reference sequence). Trimming took 1 base from V and 5 from J, leaving 9 bases between them. The repertoire was sequenced with immunoSEQ multiplex PCR; TCRdb's copy has only in-frame clones and lacks some. The repertoire holds some 74,000 clones, about 83% seen once, with 15% to 18% in the top ten. The chain couples TRBV3-1 (or the pseudogene TRBV3-2) to TRBJ2-7; D not certain. Source material: blood. This receptor was taken from a man between 60 and 75 years old in good health. The CDR3 protein is CASSQVGRDEQYF. The DNA for the CDR3 is TGTGCCAGCAGCCAAGTAGGTAGGGACGAGCAGTACTTC.